This T cell receptor (beta chain) was profiled in a study of blood T cell repertoires in COVID-19 (dated by TCRdb to about 2020). Describing the broader study: Samples covering the acute and convalescent phases of COVID-19 were provided by collaborators in the United States, Italy and Spain. The prospective study material was composed of cDNA or gDNA derived from T cells, B-cell-depleted T cells, or PBMCs. Deeply sampled blood TCRbeta repertoires from subjects exposed to, actively infected with, or recovered from COVID-19 were included in the dataset. A freely available public database, intended as a resource for researchers studying the immune response to SARS-CoV-2, is where the repertoires were released. The samples were drawn from two sources: the first 160 participants of the ongoing ImmuneRACE study, and 1,000 to 1,500 subjects contributed by 6 global collaborators. The sample metadata nearly always contained a de-identified subject ID, COVID-19 status, age in years and sex. Where available, HLA class I and class II types were obtained from metadata supplied by the sample provider rather than from assay-based typing.

After removal of 9 bases from V and 2 bases from J, the junction retains 7 bases not matched to a gene. Sequences LGHNA (CDR1) and YSLEER (CDR2) are obtained from the germline V gene. The CDR3 sequence holds 14 residues, the cysteine and phenylalanine included. Left in the record is the CDR3 DNA by itself, 42 bases read in frame from the first base. The immunoSEQ Assay, a bias-controlled multiplex PCR, was used to amplify TCRbeta CDR3 regions from genomic DNA. In the authors' own workflow: The number of nucleated cells in each sample was estimated by amplification of reference gene primers within the assay. To quantify the absolute abundance of each unique TCRbeta CDR3 rearrangement, sequence reads were collapsed and filtered. For each sample, productive Simpson clonality was calculated as the square root of Simpson's diversity index over productive rearrangements. Entries here come from immuneACCESS through TCRdb and include only in-frame sequences with V and J called. Some clones fail to appear in such tables; in the studies checked, an unresolved V gene covers under half of the shortfall, and the cause of the remainder is unknown. Clonal size and the V and J genes are those of that table, whereas D and trimming came from the DNA. The sample yields about 180,000 clones; 70% to 85% were counted once. In total, the top ten clones hold about 6.9% of the sample.

As to this clone: Its antigen is still unknown. Nothing much larger sits one base from this clone, and base qualities are not available.

One collaborating source in Seattle enrolled patients during active infection and followed them longitudinally through the course of disease. Each collaborating institution followed its own protocols to collect whole blood in K2EDTA tubes. For TCRbeta analysis, collaborators shipped samples in one of three forms: frozen whole blood, isolated PBMCs, or DNA extracted from either of those sample types. Overall results and qualifications from the work: How much clinical and demographic metadata was included differed by source and by participant, and the metadata was provided uncurated.

Sequenced sample: peripheral blood. The sequence is built from TRBV4-3 and TRBJ1-1; TRBD1 aligns with 9 central bases. The TCR sequence derives from a man older than 75 with COVID-19, enrolled during active disease. The bases read TGCGCCAGTTCTCCGGGACAGGGTAACACTGAAGCTTTCTTT. This encodes CASSPGQGNTEAFF.